These 23 T cell receptor beta chains were sequenced from one sample in a study of HIV-infected patients and healthy controls. TCRdb redid the calling of the 5' RACE reads with MiXCR, one entry per CDR3 protein. The sample holds around 64,000 distinct CDR3 sequences, 15% to 20% seen once. Sequencing was performed on CD4+ T cells from blood. Every receptor here comes from a human donor in good health.

The J gene is TRBJ2-7, the V gene TRBV18; 9 nucleotides align to TRBD1. The germline gives CDR1 KGHSH, CDR2 LQKENI. With 5 bases clipped from V and 4 bases from J, the junction kept 3 bases outside the gene matches. The CDR3 sequence is 13 residues long. CDR3 in amino acids: CASSEDRGYEQYF. Here the CDR3 DNA reads TGTGCCAGCTCAGAGGACAGGGGATACGAGCAGTACTTC.

The chain links TRBV20-1 to TRBJ1-5; TRBD1 is a possible D gene (5 bases). Germline V lookup: CDR1 DFQATT, CDR2 SNEGSKA (reference sequence). The CDR3 is made up of 13 amino acids. V lost 6 bases and J 6 bases, leaving 15 bases between the germline ends. CDR3: CSAQGGIGQPQHF. CDR3 nucleotide sequence: TGCAGTGCCCAGGGAGGGATTGGTCAGCCCCAGCATTTT.

The chain employs TRBV7-3 and TRBJ2-2; D not certain. This CDR3 region has 14 residues. V was cut by 5 bases and J by 7 bases, with 14 bases left in between. Germline V gene lookup returns CDR1 SGHTA and CDR2 FQGTGA. The CDR3 DNA reads as TGTGCCAGCAGCCCAAGACCTGGCGGCGGGGAGCTGTTTTTT. Encoded protein: CASSPRPGGGELFF.

This clonotype was found a few times. The chain couples TRBV30 to TRBJ1-3; a possible D gene is TRBD1 (5 bases). CDR1 GTSNPN and CDR2 SVGIG come from the germline V gene (reference sequence). The CDR3 runs 16 residues. V was trimmed by 1 base and J by 0 bases, leaving 13 bases between them. This CDR3 is CAWSAGFPSSGNTIYF. DNA of the CDR3: TGTGCCTGGAGTGCAGGGTTTCCGAGCTCTGGAAACACCATATATTTT.

V is TRBV7-2 and J is TRBJ2-7, with 7 positions matching TRBD1. The CDR3 runs to 13 residues. V lost 3 bases, J lost 2 bases, and 1 base stayed unmatched. Germline CDR1 SGHTA, CDR2 FQGNSA. As DNA, the CDR3 is TGTGCCAGCAGCTTCCAGGGGGCCTACGAGCAGTACTTC. Translation gives CASSFQGAYEQYF.

This clonotype was seen a few times. The chain employs TRBV20-1 and TRBJ2-1, with D hard to call. Trimming removed 5 bases from V and 4 bases from J, with 15 bases in between. From germline, CDR1 is DFQATT and CDR2 SNEGSKA (reference sequence). This CDR3 comprises 14 residues. The CDR3 bases are TGCAGTGCTGAGCGAACTTCTAGTTACAATGAGCAGTTCTTC. The encoded protein is CSAERTSSYNEQFF.

In this sample, this clonotype turned up a few times. The V call is TRBV4-2, the J call TRBJ2-5; D not certain. CDR1 is LGHNA and CDR2 is YNFKEQ in the germline V gene. Trimming removed 0 bases at V and 3 bases at J, with 8 bases between. This CDR3 has 14 residues. The CDR3 DNA reads TGTGCCAGCAGCCAAGATAAACCCGAAGAGACCCAGTACTTC. It is translated as CASSQDKPEETQYF.

The chain uses TRBV19 and TRBJ1-6; TRBD1 agrees at 7 bases. This CDR3 is 17 amino acids long. Trimming at V came to 3 bases and at J to 8 bases, leaving 13 bases not matched to a gene. The V gene's germline CDR1 is LNHDA and CDR2 SQIVND (reference sequence). CDR3: CASSMGGGRYDDSPLHF. Here the CDR3 DNA reads TGTGCCAGTAGTATGGGAGGGGGCAGGTACGACGATTCACCCCTCCACTTT.

This clonotype has a count of ten or more. V gene TRBV7-9 combines with J gene TRBJ2-5, with D possibly TRBD1 on 5 matching bases. The V and J ends lost 3 bases and 1 base respectively, with 6 bases between them. Germline V gives CDR1 SEHNR, CDR2 FQNEAQ (reference sequence). The CDR3 length is 13 residues. In DNA form, the CDR3 reads TGTGCCAGCAGCTTCAGGGTCCAAGAGACCCAGTACTTC. It yields the protein CASSFRVQETQYF.

This clonotype was found a few times. J is TRBJ2-1 and V is TRBV20-1, with D perhaps being TRBD1 or TRBD2 (5 bases each). Germline V lookup: CDR1 DFQATT, CDR2 SNEGSKA (reference sequence). V was clipped by 3 bases and J by 6 bases, with 21 bases between them. This CDR3 spans 16 amino acids. This CDR3 reads CSARGSGTERPNEQFF. The CDR3 DNA reads as TGCAGTGCTAGGGGATCCGGGACGGAGCGGCCCAATGAGCAGTTCTTC.

The V and J genes are TRBV20-1 and TRBJ2-1, with D perhaps TRBD2 (6 bases). V was clipped by 1 base and J by 2 bases, with 15 bases between them. CDR1 is DFQATT and CDR2 is SNEGSKA in the germline V gene (reference sequence). There are 16 residues in the CDR3. In DNA, the CDR3 is TGCAGTGCTAGAGGTCGTGCGGGGTCTACCTACAATGAGCAGTTCTTC. Translation: CSARGRAGSTYNEQFF.

CDR3 sequence: CSAAGGNYNEQFF. CDR3 DNA sequence: TGCAGTGCAGCGGGGGGGAATTACAATGAGCAGTTCTTC. The chain has TRBV20-1 and TRBJ2-1; TRBD2 matches at 10 bases. The CDR3 spans 13 residues. J gave up 4 bases and V 6 bases, and 3 bases lay outside the gene matches. Germline CDR1 and CDR2: DFQATT and SNEGSKA (reference sequence).

The genes are TRBV7-2 and TRBJ1-5; 7 bases are shared with TRBD1. Unmatched junction bases numbered 3, after V lost 4 bases and J lost 3 bases. This CDR3 spans 14 amino acids. From germline, CDR1 is SGHTA and CDR2 FQGNSA. This chain's CDR3 is CASSSTGHNQPQHF. The CDR3 DNA follows: TGTGCCAGCAGCTCGACAGGGCACAATCAGCCCCAGCATTTT.

The chain employs TRBV2 and TRBJ1-6, with 8 positions matching TRBD1. Trimming cost V 8 bases and J 3 bases; bases outside gene matches: 0. This CDR3 comprises 13 residues. Per the germline V gene, CDR1 is SNHLY and CDR2 is FYNNEI. The CDR3 is CASGTGYNSPLHF. In DNA, the CDR3 is TGTGCCAGCGGGACAGGCTATAATTCACCCCTCCACTTT.

A few counts support this clonotype. The chain couples TRBV6-5 to TRBJ2-1, with a tentative D call TRBD2 (8 bases). Germline CDR1 MNHEY, CDR2 SVGAGI. The V gene lost 11 bases and the J gene lost 5 bases, with 37 bases spanning the gap. This CDR3 spans 20 amino acids. The CDR3 sequence: CASSRLGAGGARGGHNEQFF. The DNA for the CDR3 is TGTGCCTCCAGCAGACTGGGGGCAGGGGGAGCTCGGGGGGGACACAATGAGCAGTTCTTC.

This clonotype was counted at least ten times. CDR3 region: CASSLHKSEQYF. Here the CDR3 DNA reads TGTGCCAGCAGCTTGCACAAGTCCGAGCAGTACTTC. The chain has TRBV7-2 and TRBJ2-7; no definite D call. Trimming took 3 bases from V and 6 from J, leaving 9 bases between them. There are 12 residues in the CDR3. Germline values: CDR1 SGHTA, CDR2 FQGNSA.

This clonotype occurred once. This chain uses TRBV29-1 with TRBJ2-1; 7 bases match TRBD2. Trimming removed 4 bases from V and 1 base from J; junction bases left unmatched: 4. Germline-derived CDR1 and CDR2 are SQVTM and ANQGSEA. The CDR3 has 14 amino acids. In DNA, the CDR3 is TGCAGCGTTGGCGGGAGTGGGTCCTACAATGAGCAGTTCTTC. It specifies CSVGGSGSYNEQFF.

The chain uses TRBV20-1 and TRBJ2-2; possible D gene TRBD1, 5 bases. This CDR3 has 14 residues. Germline V lookup: CDR1 DFQATT, CDR2 SNEGSKA (reference sequence). As DNA, the CDR3 is TGCAGCACAGGCTCCCCATCGAACACCGGGGAGCTGTTTTTT. The encoded protein is CSTGSPSNTGELFF.

This clonotype occurred many times. The chain couples TRBV28 to TRBJ1-4, with D unclear. Trimming took 5 bases from V and 0 from J, leaving 13 bases between them. The germline V gene encodes CDR1 MDHEN and CDR2 SYDVKM. This CDR3 has 16 residues. CDR3 in DNA: TGTGCCAGCAGTCCGTTTCGACGGGCAACTAATGAAAAACTGTTTTTT. Amino acid sequence: CASSPFRRATNEKLFF.

In this sample, this clonotype turned up many times. The CDR3, as DNA: TGTGCCAGCAGCTTAGATCCTAGCGCGGCGACCCAGTACTTC. It specifies CASSLDPSAATQYF. The V call is TRBV7-2, the J call TRBJ2-5; TRBD2 might be the D (6 bases). Per germline, CDR1 SGHTA and CDR2 FQGNSA. Trimming left V 1 base short and J 7 bases short, with 13 bases between. The CDR3 sequence is 14 residues long. The variable domain in full, with the rest retrieved from reference TRBV7-2 and TRBJ2-5, is GAGVSQSPSNKVTEKGKDVELRCDPISGHTALYWYRQSLGQGLEFLIYFQGNSAPDKSGLPSDRFSAERTGGSVSTLTIQRTQQEDSAVYLCASSLDPSAATQYFGPGTRLLVL.

This clonotype was seen more than once but under ten times. The chain recombines TRBV7-9 with TRBJ1-2; unclear D gene. The length of the CDR3 is 12 residues. In germline, CDR1 is SEHNR, CDR2 FQNEAQ (reference sequence). The V end lost 5 bases, the J end lost 9 bases, and 13 bases lay between the germline ends. The CDR3 DNA sequence: TGTGCCAGCAGCCCGCCCCCAACGAGCTACACCTTC. This codes for CASSPPPTSYTF.

This chain links TRBV12-3 or TRBV12-4 with TRBJ2-7; the D call may be TRBD1 or TRBD2 (5 bases each). The CDR3 is 14 residues long. The ends were cut back, 5 bases at V and 5 bases at J, with 16 bases in the middle. The chain's CDR3 is CASSPSRGVDEQYF. CDR3 sequence (DNA): TGTGCCAGCAGTCCCTCCCGAGGGGTTGACGAGCAGTACTTC.

This clonotype has ten or more counts. J is TRBJ1-5 and V is TRBV29-1; a weak D match, TRBD1 (5 bases). Per the germline V gene, CDR1 is SQVTM and CDR2 is ANQGSEA. V dropped 6 bases and J dropped 6 bases, with 15 bases sitting between them. The CDR3 is 13 amino acids. The CDR3 spells CSVQPGPGQPQHF. The CDR3 DNA reads TGCAGCGTCCAGCCAGGGCCGGGTCAGCCCCAGCATTTT.